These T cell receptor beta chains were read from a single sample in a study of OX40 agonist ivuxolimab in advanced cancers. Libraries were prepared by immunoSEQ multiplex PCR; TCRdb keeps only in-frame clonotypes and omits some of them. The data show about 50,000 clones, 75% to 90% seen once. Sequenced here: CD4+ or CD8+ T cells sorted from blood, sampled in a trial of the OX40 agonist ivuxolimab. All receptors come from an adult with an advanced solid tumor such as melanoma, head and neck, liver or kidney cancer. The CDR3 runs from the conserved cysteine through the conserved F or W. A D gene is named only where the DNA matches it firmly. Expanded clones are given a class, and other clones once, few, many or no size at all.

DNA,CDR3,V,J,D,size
TGTGCCAGTACCCCGGGACAGGGTAGCAATCAGCCCCAGCATTTT,CASTPGQGSNQPQHF,TRBV19,TRBJ1-5,TRBD1,once
TGTGCCAGCAGTATTTTCAGGGCTCCTGGACACGAGCAGTACTTC,CASSIFRAPGHEQYF,TRBV7-6,TRBJ2-7,NA,NA
TGTGCCAGCAGCCCCAGTGCCCCGGGCGGGGAGCTGTTTTTT,CASSPSAPGGELFF,TRBV5-4,TRBJ2-2,NA,NA
TGTGCCAGCAGCTTACGACTAGCGGGAGGTGTCGAGCAGTACTTC,CASSLRLAGGVEQYF,TRBV7-3,TRBJ2-7,TRBD2,NA
TGTGCCAGCAGACCCGACAGGGTTAGGAACAATGAGCAGTTCTTC,CASRPDRVRNNEQFF,TRBV14,TRBJ2-1,TRBD1,NA
TGTGCCTGGAGTGTGGGAATCCAAGAGACCCAGTACTTC,CAWSVGIQETQYF,TRBV30,TRBJ2-5,NA,NA
TGTGCCACCAGCAGAGACAGGGGGCTCAACTATGGCTACACCTTC,CATSRDRGLNYGYTF,TRBV15,TRBJ1-2,TRBD1,NA
TGTGCCATCAGTGAGATGGGACGGTACAATCAGCCCCAGCATTTT,CAISEMGRYNQPQHF,TRBV10-3,TRBJ1-5,NA,once
TGTGCCAGCAGCATCCCGGGACGGCACACCGGGGAGCTGTTTTTT,CASSIPGRHTGELFF,TRBV13,TRBJ2-2,NA,NA
TGCAGCGTTGAAGACGGGGACAGCTATGGCTACACCTTC,CSVEDGDSYGYTF,TRBV29-1,TRBJ1-2,TRBD1,once